Below, 26 T cell receptor beta chains from the same sample are listed, as sequenced in a study of early T cells in non-severe SARS-CoV-2 infection. MiXCR, run by TCRdb on the 5' RACE reads, gives a single entry per CDR3 protein. Of some 46,000 distinct CDR3 sequences in the sample, around 5.7% were seen once. Sequencing input: whole blood. These receptors originate from an adult who was a healthcare worker with PCR-confirmed SARS-CoV-2 infection or an uninfected control (not recorded which).

The V and J genes are TRBV6-1 and TRBJ1-2, with no clear D. The germline gives CDR1 MNHNS, CDR2 SASEGT. The CDR3 is 15 residues long. V lost 3 bases and J 2 bases, leaving 13 bases between the germline ends. The CDR3, as DNA: TGTGCCAGCAGTGATCAGGCAGGCCTAAACTATGGCTACACCTTC. Protein sequence: CASSDQAGLNYGYTF.

This clonotype was observed a handful of times. The chain links TRBV5-4 to TRBJ1-6; D is uncertain. CDR1 is SGHNT, CDR2 YYREEE, per germline (reference sequence). The CDR3 length is 13 residues. Trimming removed 0 bases at V and 14 bases at J, with 12 bases between. The CDR3 reads CASSLDPGQALHF. The CDR3 DNA is TGTGCCAGCAGCTTGGACCCGGGCCAGGCCCTCCACTTT.

At least ten counts were recorded for this clonotype. V is TRBV15 and J is TRBJ2-3; D is perhaps TRBD1 (5 bases). V gave up 3 bases and J gave up 8 bases, with 21 bases separating them. CDR1 is LNHNV and CDR2 is YYDKDF in the germline V gene (reference sequence). The CDR3 covers 16 residues. Written as DNA, the CDR3 is TGTGCCACCAGCAGGCTCGGGTCAGGGTCCGTTGGTACGCAGTATTTT. It translates to CATSRLGSGSVGTQYF. Looking up the rest from reference TRBV15 and TRBJ2-3 gives the full variable domain: DAMVIQNPRYQVTQFGKPVTLSCSQTLNHNVMYWYQQKSSQAPKLLFHYYDKDFNNEADTPDNFQSRRPNTSFCFLDIRSPGLGDTAMYLCATSRLGSGSVGTQYFGPGTRLTVL.

This clonotype was counted ten times or more. The rearrangement links TRBV28 to TRBJ2-2; D is ambiguous. V was shortened by 3 bases and J by 6 bases, with 14 bases between the two germline ends. Germline assignment: CDR1 MDHEN and CDR2 SYDVKM. The CDR3 totals 15 residues. The CDR3 here is CASSFEAMTPGELFF. For the CDR3, the DNA is TGTGCCAGCAGTTTCGAAGCCATGACGCCCGGGGAGCTGTTTTTT.

The rearrangement joins TRBV5-1 to TRBJ1-4; 7 nucleotides match TRBD1. Germline assignment: CDR1 SGHRS and CDR2 YFSETQ. CDR3 length: 17 amino acids. Trimming took 4 bases from V and 0 from J; bases not matched to a gene: 9. CDR3 DNA sequence: TGCGCCAGCAGCCAAAGAGGACAGGTTGCAACTAATGAAAAACTGTTTTTT. This gives the protein CASSQRGQVATNEKLFF.

In its sample, this clonotype was seen many times. The chain carries TRBV5-1 and TRBJ2-2, with 10 nucleotides matching TRBD2. The CDR3 consists of 16 residues. Trimming cost V 4 bases and J 8 bases; bases outside gene matches: 11. The germline V gene encodes CDR1 SGHRS and CDR2 YFSETQ. The CDR3 is CASSPAGTSAGGELFF. In nucleotides, the CDR3 is TGCGCCAGCAGCCCAGCCGGGACTAGCGCTGGAGGGGAGCTGTTTTTT.

This clonotype was detected ten times or more. The chain uses TRBV19 and TRBJ1-4, with no clear D. This CDR3 region has 13 residues. Trimming removed 3 bases at V and 5 bases at J, with 7 bases between. Looked up from germline, CDR1 is LNHDA and CDR2 is SQIVND (reference sequence). DNA for the CDR3: TGTGCCAGTAGTATTTCGGCGAATGAAAAACTGTTTTTT. Protein product: CASSISANEKLFF.

The chain employs TRBV21-1 and TRBJ2-7; no check of the table's D call, TRBD2, against the DNA was made. TRBV21-1 is termed a pseudogene. The CDR3 loop spans 13 amino acids. The CDR3, as DNA: TGTGCCAGCAGCAGCCAAGGGCCTTACGAGCAGTACTTC. This sequence encodes CASSSQGPYEQYF.

This clonotype was detected many times. CDR3 residues: CASSQDAAGSSWGYGYTF. For the CDR3, the DNA is TGCGCCAGCAGCCAAGATGCGGCAGGTTCAAGTTGGGGCTATGGCTACACCTTC. The chain has TRBV4-3 and TRBJ1-2; D remains ambiguous. The CDR3 is 18 amino acids. Germline V lookup: CDR1 LGHNA, CDR2 YSLEER. The ends were cut back, 0 bases at V and 4 bases at J, with 21 bases in the middle.

This clonotype was observed at least ten times. The chain combines TRBV6-1 with TRBJ2-2; TRBD1 matches at 7 bases. Germline values: CDR1 MNHNS, CDR2 SASEGT. The CDR3 loop spans 15 amino acids. J gave up 4 bases and V 3 bases, and 5 bases lay outside the gene matches. CDR3 sequence: CASSDLDRATGELFF. Written as DNA, the CDR3 is TGTGCCAGCAGTGACTTAGACAGGGCCACCGGGGAGCTGTTTTTT.

This rearrangement joins TRBV2 to TRBJ1-1; D unresolved. Germline V gene data show CDR1 as SNHLY and CDR2 as FYNNEI. The CDR3 contains 15 residues. Trimming left V 6 bases short and J 0 bases short, with 14 bases between. The CDR3 here is CASRPNRGMNTEAFF. For the CDR3, the DNA is TGTGCCAGCAGACCAAATCGGGGAATGAACACTGAAGCTTTCTTT.

The chain joins TRBV4-2 to TRBJ2-3, with D uncertain. Germline-derived CDR1 and CDR2 are LGHNA and YNFKEQ. The CDR3 has 15 amino acids. Deletions cut 0 bases from V and 3 bases from J, with 10 bases between. CDR3 coding DNA: TGTGCCAGCAGCCAAGACCCTCTCCAAACAGATACGCAGTATTTT. It codes for CASSQDPLQTDTQYF.

This chain connects TRBV19 to TRBJ1-5, with a tentative D call TRBD1 (5 bases). Looked up from germline, CDR1 is LNHDA and CDR2 is SQIVND (reference sequence). This CDR3 spans 17 amino acids. V lost 7 bases to trimming and J lost 0 bases, with 19 bases between them. The CDR3 is CASKVWEGRPSNQPQHF. CDR3 sequence (DNA): TGTGCCAGTAAAGTATGGGAGGGGCGGCCTAGCAATCAGCCCCAGCATTTT.

There are many counts of this clonotype. The CDR3 here is CASIYIGTVYSYEQYF. The CDR3 nucleotides are TGTGCCAGCATCTACATCGGGACAGTTTACTCCTACGAGCAGTACTTC. V usage is TRBV21-1 and J usage is TRBJ2-7; the table's D call, TRBD1, was not checked against the DNA. TRBV21-1 is deemed a pseudogene. The CDR3 is made up of 16 amino acids.

This clonotype was counted many times. This chain uses TRBV5-4 with TRBJ1-4; the D gene is possibly TRBD1 (6 bases). The V gene lost 4 bases and the J gene lost 8 bases, with 18 bases spanning the gap. Germline V lookup: CDR1 SGHNT, CDR2 YYREEE (reference sequence). The CDR3 spans 15 residues. Written as DNA, the CDR3 is TGTGCCAGCAGCGGGGGACGTTCCCAGGGGGAAAAACTGTTTTTT. Residues: CASSGGRSQGEKLFF.

The J gene is TRBJ2-5, the V gene TRBV7-7; 8 bases fit TRBD2. V dropped 5 bases and J dropped 5; count of bases not matched to a gene: 13. Germline V gives CDR1 SSHAT, CDR2 FNYEAQ (reference sequence). The CDR3 covers 16 residues. CDR3 nucleotide sequence: TGTGCCAGCAGCCCAGGCGGCGGGGGGACCGGGGAGACCCAGTACTTC. As protein: CASSPGGGGTGETQYF.

The table lists this clonotype with many counts. The V call is TRBV18, the J call TRBJ1-6, with 8 positions matching TRBD1. V was pared by 2 bases and J by 4 bases, with 4 bases of the junction left unmatched. The germline CDR1 and CDR2 sequences are KGHSH and LQKENI. CDR3 size: 16 residues. This chain's CDR3 is CASSPAGTGYNSPLHF. The DNA for the CDR3 is TGTGCCAGCTCACCAGCCGGGACAGGTTATAATTCACCCCTCCACTTT.

This clonotype was detected only a few times. The rearrangement joins TRBV6-5 to TRBJ1-2; D not resolved. The germline gives CDR1 MNHEY, CDR2 SVGAGI. The CDR3 covers 12 residues. The V end lost 8 bases, the J end lost 8 bases, and 15 bases lay between the germline ends. The CDR3 protein is CASGPIVGGYTF. The CDR3, as DNA: TGTGCCAGCGGGCCCATCGTGGGAGGCTACACCTTC.

This clonotype has ten or more counts. This sequence joins TRBV6-1 and TRBJ2-3; either TRBD1 or TRBD2 may supply D (5 bases each). Germline-derived CDR1 and CDR2 are MNHNS and SASEGT. The CDR3 extends over 17 amino acids. V lost 6 bases and J lost 6, with 25 bases in between. CDR3: CASSSGEWSRAADTQYF. The DNA for the CDR3 is TGTGCCAGCAGCAGTGGGGAGTGGTCCAGGGCGGCGGATACGCAGTATTTT.

There are a few counts of this clonotype. The genes are TRBV18 and TRBJ1-1; TRBD1 matches 8 bases. The V gene's germline CDR1 is KGHSH and CDR2 LQKENI. This CDR3 region has 15 residues. Trimming took 4 bases from V and 1 from J; bases not matched to a gene: 5. The CDR3 nucleotides read TGTGCCAGCTCACAAGGGACAGGCGCGAACACTGAAGCTTTCTTT. Its protein is CASSQGTGANTEAFF.

The table lists this clonotype with many counts. The V call is TRBV7-6, the J call TRBJ2-6, with D uncertain. V was pared by 1 base and J by 5 bases, with 9 bases between. CDR1 and CDR2 from the germline V gene are SGHVS and FNYEAQ. This CDR3 is 15 amino acids long. CDR3 bases: TGTGCCAGCAGCTTAGAACTCGGTAGGGCCAACGTCCTGACTTTC. Protein product: CASSLELGRANVLTF.

In its sample, this clonotype was seen many times. Written as DNA, the CDR3 is TGTGCCAGCAGTGAAGTAGGGTCGGACATTCAGTACTTC. This encodes CASSEVGSDIQYF. The J gene is TRBJ2-4, the V gene TRBV2; D unresolved. There are 13 residues in the CDR3. CDR1 SNHLY and CDR2 FYNNEI come from the germline V gene. V was trimmed by 1 base and J by 8 bases, leaving 9 bases between them.

This clonotype was recorded many times. The J gene is TRBJ1-5, the V gene TRBV20-1; TRBD1 might be the D (6 bases). CDR1 and CDR2 (germline): DFQATT, SNEGSKA (reference sequence). This CDR3 spans 13 amino acids. The V gene lost 4 bases and the J gene lost 5 bases, with 12 bases spanning the gap. In DNA form, the CDR3 reads TGCAGTGCTAAGACAGGCCGGGATCAGCCCCAGCATTTT. Translated: CSAKTGRDQPQHF.

The chain uses TRBV11-2 and TRBJ1-1; D unresolved. The germline V gene encodes CDR1 SGHAT and CDR2 FQNNGV. CDR3 length: 11 amino acids. V dropped 5 bases and J dropped 2 bases, with 3 bases sitting between them. This CDR3 is CASSRNTEAFF. CDR3 DNA sequence: TGTGCCAGCAGCCGAAACACTGAAGCTTTCTTT.

This clonotype has just a few counts. V usage is TRBV12-3 or TRBV12-4 and J usage is TRBJ1-5, with a possible D match to TRBD1 (5 bases). V was shortened by 3 bases and J by 0 bases, with 12 bases between the two germline ends. The CDR3 extends over 16 amino acids. This chain's CDR3 is CASSFSGVNSNQPQHF. DNA of the CDR3: TGTGCCAGCAGTTTTTCGGGGGTTAATAGCAATCAGCCCCAGCATTTT.

In this sample, this clonotype turned up many times. This chain links TRBV7-6 with TRBJ2-3; D is ambiguous. This CDR3 region has 15 residues. From germline, CDR1 is SGHVS and CDR2 FNYEAQ. V was cut by 1 base and J by 1 base, with 9 bases left in between. The CDR3 protein is CASSLGAVRTDTQYF. The CDR3, as DNA: TGTGCCAGCAGCTTAGGGGCGGTCCGCACAGATACGCAGTATTTT.